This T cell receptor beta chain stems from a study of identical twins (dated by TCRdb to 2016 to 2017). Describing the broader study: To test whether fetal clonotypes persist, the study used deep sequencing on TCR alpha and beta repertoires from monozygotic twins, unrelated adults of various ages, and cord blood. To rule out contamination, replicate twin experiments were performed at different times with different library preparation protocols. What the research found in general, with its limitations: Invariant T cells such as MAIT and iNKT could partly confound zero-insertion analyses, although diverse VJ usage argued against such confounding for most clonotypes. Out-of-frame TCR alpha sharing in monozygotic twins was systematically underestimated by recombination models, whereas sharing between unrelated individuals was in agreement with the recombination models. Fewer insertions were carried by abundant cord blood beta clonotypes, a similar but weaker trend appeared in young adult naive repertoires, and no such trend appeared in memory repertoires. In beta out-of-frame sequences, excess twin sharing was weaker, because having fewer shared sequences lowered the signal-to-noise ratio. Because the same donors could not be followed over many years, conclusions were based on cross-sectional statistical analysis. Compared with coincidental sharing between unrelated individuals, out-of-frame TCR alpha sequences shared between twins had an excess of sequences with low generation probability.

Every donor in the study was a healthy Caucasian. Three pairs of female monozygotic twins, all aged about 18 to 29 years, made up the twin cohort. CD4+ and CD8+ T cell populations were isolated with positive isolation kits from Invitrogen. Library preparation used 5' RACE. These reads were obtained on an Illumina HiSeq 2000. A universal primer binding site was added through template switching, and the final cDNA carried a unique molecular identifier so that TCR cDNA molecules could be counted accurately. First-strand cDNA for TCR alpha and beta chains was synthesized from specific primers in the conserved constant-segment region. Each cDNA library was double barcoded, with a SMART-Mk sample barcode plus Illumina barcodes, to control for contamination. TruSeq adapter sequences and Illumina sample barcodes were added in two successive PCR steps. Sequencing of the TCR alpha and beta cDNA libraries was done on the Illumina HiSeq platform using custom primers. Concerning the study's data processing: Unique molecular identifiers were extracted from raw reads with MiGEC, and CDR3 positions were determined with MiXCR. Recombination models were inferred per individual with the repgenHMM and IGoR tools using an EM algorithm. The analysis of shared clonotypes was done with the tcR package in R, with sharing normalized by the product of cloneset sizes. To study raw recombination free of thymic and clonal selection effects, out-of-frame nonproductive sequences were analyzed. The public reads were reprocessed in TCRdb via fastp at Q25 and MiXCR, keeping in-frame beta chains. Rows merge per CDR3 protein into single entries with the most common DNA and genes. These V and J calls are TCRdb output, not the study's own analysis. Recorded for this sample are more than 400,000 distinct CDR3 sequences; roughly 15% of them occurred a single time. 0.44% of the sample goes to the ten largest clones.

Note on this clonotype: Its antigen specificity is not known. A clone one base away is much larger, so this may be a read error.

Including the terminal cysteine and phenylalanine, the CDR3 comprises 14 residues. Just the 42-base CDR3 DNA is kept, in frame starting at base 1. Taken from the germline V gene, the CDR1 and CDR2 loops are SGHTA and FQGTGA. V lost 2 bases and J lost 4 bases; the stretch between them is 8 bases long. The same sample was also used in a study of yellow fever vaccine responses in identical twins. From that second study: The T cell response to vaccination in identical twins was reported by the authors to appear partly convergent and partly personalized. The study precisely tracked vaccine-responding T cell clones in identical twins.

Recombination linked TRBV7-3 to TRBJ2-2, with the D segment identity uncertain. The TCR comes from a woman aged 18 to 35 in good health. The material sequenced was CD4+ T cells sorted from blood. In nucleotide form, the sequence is TGTGCCAGCAGCTTACTAGTGGTCACCGGGGAGCTGTTTTTT. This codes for CASSLLVVTGELFF.